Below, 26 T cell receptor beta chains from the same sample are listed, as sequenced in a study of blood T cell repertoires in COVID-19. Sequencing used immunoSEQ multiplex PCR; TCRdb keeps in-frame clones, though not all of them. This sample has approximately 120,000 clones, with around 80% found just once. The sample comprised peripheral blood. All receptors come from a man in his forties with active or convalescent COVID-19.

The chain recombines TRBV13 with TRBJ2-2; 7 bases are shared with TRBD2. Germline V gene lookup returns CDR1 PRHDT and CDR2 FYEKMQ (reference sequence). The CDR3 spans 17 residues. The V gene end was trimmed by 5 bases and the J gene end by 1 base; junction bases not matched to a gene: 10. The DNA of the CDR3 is TGTGCCAGCAGCCTAGCGCTCTGGGGGGGGAACACCGGGGAGCTGTTTTTT. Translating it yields CASSLALWGGNTGELFF.

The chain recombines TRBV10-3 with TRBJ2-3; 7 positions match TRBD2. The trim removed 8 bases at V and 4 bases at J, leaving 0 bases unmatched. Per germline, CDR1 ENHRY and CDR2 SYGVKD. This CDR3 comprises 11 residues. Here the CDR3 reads CAIRGADTQYF. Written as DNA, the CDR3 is TGTGCCATCCGGGGGGCAGATACGCAGTATTTT.

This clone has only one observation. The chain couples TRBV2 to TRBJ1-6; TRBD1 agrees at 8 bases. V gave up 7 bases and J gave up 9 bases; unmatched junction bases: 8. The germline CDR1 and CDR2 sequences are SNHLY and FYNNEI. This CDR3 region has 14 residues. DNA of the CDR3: TGTGCCAGCAATGGAGGGACAGGCTCTTCACCCCTCCACTTT. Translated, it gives CASNGGTGSSPLHF.

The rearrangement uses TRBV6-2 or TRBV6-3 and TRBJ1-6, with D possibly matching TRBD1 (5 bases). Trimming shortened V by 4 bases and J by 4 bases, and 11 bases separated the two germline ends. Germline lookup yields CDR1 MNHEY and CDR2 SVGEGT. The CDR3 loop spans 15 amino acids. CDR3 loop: CASSLIGEYNSPLHF. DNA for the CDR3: TGTGCCAGCAGTTTGATAGGGGAATATAATTCACCCCTCCACTTT.

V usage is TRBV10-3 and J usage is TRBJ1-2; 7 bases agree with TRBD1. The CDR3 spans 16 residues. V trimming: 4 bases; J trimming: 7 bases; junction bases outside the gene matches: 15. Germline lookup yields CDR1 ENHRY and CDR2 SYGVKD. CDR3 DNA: TGTGCCATCAGTGGCCGGGACAGAGATATGAGGAGTGGCTACACCTTC. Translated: CAISGRDRDMRSGYTF.

The chain's CDR3 is CASSVDPRVETQYF. The CDR3 coding sequence is TGTGCCAGCAGCGTAGATCCTCGGGTCGAGACCCAGTACTTC. This chain connects TRBV9 to TRBJ2-5; D gene ambiguous. The CDR3 is 14 amino acids. V lost 0 bases, J lost 5 bases, and 11 bases lay in between. CDR1 and CDR2 (germline): SGDLS, YYNGEE.

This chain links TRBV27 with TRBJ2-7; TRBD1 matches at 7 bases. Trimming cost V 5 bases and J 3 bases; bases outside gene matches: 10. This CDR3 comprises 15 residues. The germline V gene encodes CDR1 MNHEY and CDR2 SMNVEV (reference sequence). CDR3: CASSPQTGRGYEQYF. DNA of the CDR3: TGTGCCAGCAGTCCCCAGACAGGGCGAGGCTACGAGCAGTACTTC.

As DNA, the CDR3 is TGTGCCAGCACGGGATCTGGAAACACCATATATTTT. Residues: CASTGSGNTIYF. The J gene is TRBJ1-3, the V gene TRBV14; no definite D call. The V end was cut by 7 bases, the J end by 1 base, with 5 bases between. CDR1 SGHDN and CDR2 FVKESK come from the germline V gene. The CDR3 consists of 12 residues.

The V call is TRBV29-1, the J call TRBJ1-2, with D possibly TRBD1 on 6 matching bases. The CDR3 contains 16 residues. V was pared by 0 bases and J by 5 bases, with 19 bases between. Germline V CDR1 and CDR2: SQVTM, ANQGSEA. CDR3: CSVEEFGAGRGYGYTF. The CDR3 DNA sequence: TGCAGCGTTGAAGAGTTTGGGGCAGGGAGGGGGTATGGCTACACCTTC.

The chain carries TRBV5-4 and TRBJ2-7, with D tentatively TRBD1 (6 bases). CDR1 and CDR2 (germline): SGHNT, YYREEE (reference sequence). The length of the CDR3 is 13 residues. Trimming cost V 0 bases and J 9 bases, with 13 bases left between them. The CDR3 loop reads CASSLEGEGVQYF. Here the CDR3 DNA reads TGTGCCAGCAGCTTGGAGGGAGAGGGGGTGCAGTACTTC.

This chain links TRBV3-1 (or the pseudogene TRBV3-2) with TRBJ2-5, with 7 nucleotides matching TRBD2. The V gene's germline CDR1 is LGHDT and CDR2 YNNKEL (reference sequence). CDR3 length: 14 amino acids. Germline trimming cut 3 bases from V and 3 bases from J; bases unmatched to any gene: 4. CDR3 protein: CASSQGRGKETQYF. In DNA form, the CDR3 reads TGTGCCAGCAGCCAGGGGAGGGGTAAAGAGACCCAGTACTTC.

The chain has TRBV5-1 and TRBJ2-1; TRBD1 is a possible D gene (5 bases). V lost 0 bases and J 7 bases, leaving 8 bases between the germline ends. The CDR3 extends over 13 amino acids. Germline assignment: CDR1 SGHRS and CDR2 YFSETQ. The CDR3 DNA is TGCGCCAGCAGCTTGGAGGGGTGGAATGAGCAGTTCTTC. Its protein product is CASSLEGWNEQFF.

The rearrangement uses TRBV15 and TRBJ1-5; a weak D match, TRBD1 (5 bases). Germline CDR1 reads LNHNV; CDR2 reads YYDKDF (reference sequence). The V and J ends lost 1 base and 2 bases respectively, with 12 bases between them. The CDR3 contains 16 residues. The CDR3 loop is CATSRAGGARNQPQHF. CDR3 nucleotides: TGTGCCACCAGCAGAGCGGGCGGGGCCCGCAATCAGCCCCAGCATTTT.

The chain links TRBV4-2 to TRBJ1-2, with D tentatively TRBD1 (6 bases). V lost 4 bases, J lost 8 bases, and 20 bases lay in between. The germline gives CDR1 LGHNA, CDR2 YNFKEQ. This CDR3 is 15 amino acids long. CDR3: CASSRTQGSNEGYTF. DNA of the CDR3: TGTGCCAGCAGCCGAACGCAGGGGAGTAACGAGGGCTACACCTTC.

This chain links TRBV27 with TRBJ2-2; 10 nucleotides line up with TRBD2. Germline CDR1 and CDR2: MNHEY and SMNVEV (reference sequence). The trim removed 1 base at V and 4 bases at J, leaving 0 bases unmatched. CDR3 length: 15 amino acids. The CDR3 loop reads CASSLLAGGTGELFF. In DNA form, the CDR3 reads TGTGCCAGCAGTTTATTAGCGGGAGGCACCGGGGAGCTGTTTTTT.

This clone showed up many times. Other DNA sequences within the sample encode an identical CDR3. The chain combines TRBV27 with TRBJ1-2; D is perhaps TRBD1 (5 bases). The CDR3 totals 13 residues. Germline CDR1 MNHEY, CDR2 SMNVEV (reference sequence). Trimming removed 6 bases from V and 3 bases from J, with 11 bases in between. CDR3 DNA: TGTGCCAGCAGACTGGGAGGGGACTATGGCTACACCTTC. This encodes CASRLGGDYGYTF.

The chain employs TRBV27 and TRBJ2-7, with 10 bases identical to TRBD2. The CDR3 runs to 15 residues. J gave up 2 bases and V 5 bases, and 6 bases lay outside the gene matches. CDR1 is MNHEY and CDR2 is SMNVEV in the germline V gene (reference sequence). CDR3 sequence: CASSLLAGNPYEQYF. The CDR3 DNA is TGTGCCAGCAGTCTACTAGCGGGGAATCCCTACGAGCAGTACTTC.

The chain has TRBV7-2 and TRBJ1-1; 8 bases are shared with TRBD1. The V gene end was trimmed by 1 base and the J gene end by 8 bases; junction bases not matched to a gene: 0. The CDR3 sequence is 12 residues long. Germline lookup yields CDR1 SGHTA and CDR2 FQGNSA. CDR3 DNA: TGTGCCAGCAGCTTAGGACAGGGGGAAGCTTTCTTT. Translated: CASSLGQGEAFF.

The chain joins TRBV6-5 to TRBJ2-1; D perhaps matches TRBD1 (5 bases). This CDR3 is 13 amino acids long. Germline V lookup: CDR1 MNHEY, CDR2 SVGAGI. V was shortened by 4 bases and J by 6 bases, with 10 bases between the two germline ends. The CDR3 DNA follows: TGTGCCAGCAGTTCCATAAGGGGCAATGAGCAGTTCTTC. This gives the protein CASSSIRGNEQFF.

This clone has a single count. CDR3 bases: TGTGCCAGCAGTTTGGGGACAGGACCTAATCAGCCCCAGCATTTT. It codes for CASSLGTGPNQPQHF. This chain joins TRBV27 and TRBJ1-5; TRBD1 matches at 8 bases. Per germline, CDR1 MNHEY and CDR2 SMNVEV (reference sequence). This CDR3 comprises 15 residues. V lost 3 bases to trimming and J lost 4 bases; unmatched junction nucleotides: 5.

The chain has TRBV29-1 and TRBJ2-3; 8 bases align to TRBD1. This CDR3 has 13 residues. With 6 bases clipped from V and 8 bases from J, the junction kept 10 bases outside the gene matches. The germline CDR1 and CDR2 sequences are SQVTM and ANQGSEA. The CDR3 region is CSVKGQGQGTQYF. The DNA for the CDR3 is TGCAGCGTCAAAGGACAGGGCCAGGGTACGCAGTATTTT.

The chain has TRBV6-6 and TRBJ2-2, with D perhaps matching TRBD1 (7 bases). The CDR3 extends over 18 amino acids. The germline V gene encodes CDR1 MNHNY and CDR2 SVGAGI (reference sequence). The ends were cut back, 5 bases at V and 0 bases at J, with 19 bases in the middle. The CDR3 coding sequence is TGTGCCAGCAGTCACCCCTTTTCAGGGGGGTCGAACACCGGGGAGCTGTTTTTT. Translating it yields CASSHPFSGGSNTGELFF.

The CDR3 spells CASSSGGASLGYEQYF. CDR3 DNA sequence: TGTGCCAGCAGCTCGGGTGGGGCTTCTCTCGGTTACGAGCAGTACTTC. The rearrangement uses TRBV5-4 and TRBJ2-7; tentative D call: TRBD1 (5 bases). Deletions cut 3 bases from V and 4 bases from J, with 20 bases between. This CDR3 is built from 16 residues. Per germline, CDR1 SGHNT and CDR2 YYREEE (reference sequence).

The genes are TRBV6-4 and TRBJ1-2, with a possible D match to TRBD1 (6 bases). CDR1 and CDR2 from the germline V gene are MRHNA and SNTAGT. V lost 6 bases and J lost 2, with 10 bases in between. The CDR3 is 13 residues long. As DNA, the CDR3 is TGTGCCAGCAGGAGGGACATCAACTATGGCTACACCTTC. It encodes CASRRDINYGYTF.

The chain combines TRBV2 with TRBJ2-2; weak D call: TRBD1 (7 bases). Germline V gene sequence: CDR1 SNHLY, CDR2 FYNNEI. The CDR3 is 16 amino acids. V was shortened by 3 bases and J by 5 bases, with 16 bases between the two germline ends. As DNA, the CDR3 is TGTGCCAGCAGTGACAGGGGGGCCCGCGGGACCGGGGAGCTGTTTTTT. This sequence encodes CASSDRGARGTGELFF.

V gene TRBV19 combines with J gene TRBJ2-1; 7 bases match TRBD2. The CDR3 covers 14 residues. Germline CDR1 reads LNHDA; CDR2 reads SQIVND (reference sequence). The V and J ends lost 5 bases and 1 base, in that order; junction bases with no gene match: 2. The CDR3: CASSGGGSYNEQFF. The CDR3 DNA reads TGTGCCAGTAGTGGGGGAGGGTCCTACAATGAGCAGTTCTTC.